This entry concerns a single T cell receptor (beta chain). This entry is derived from a study of shared T cell receptors in the human thymus. The protocol was immunoSEQ multiplex PCR, while the TCRdb copy is restricted to in-frame clones and leaves out a portion. Of 700,000 to 750,000 clones detected, 80% to 90% appear once; the ten largest clones hold under 0.012%. The same data also contributed to another study, on human thymus T cells. This second study notes: Infants served as donors; they were healthy and Finnish and were having corrective surgery for congenital heart defects. From resections taken during corrective heart surgery, the thymus tissue was obtained. It looked as if thymic and blood repertoires used V and J genes in a biased way.

The sequence was collected from a girl under two years old with a congenital heart defect. The source material was thymocytes.

The DNA of the CDR3 is TGTGCCAGCAGCCCCGGGGGGAGGGGTACGGACACTGAAGCTTTCTTT. This sequence encodes CASSPGGRGTDTEAFF. This chain links TRBV28 with TRBJ1-1; a weak D match, TRBD1 (5 bases). The CDR3 loop spans 16 amino acids. V dropped 6 bases and J dropped 3 bases, with 20 bases sitting between them. Per the germline V gene, CDR1 is MDHEN and CDR2 is SYDVKM.